The 22 T cell receptor beta chains in this list originate from one sample, sequenced in a study of blood T cell repertoires in COVID-19. The protocol was immunoSEQ multiplex PCR, while the TCRdb copy is restricted to in-frame clones and leaves out a portion. The table shows 200,000 to 300,000 clones, with approximately 83% occurring only once. The sample taken for sequencing was peripheral blood. All receptors come from a woman aged 30 to 39 who had recovered from COVID-19.

On this clone itself: In the same sample, other DNA sequences code for this CDR3. This sequence joins TRBV3-1 (or the pseudogene TRBV3-2) and TRBJ2-7, with 8 bases matching TRBD2. The junction had 3 bases not matched to a gene; V was cut back by 1 base and J by 4 bases. Germline V gene data show CDR1 as LGHDT and CDR2 as YNNKEL (reference sequence). CDR3 size: 14 residues. The CDR3 DNA reads as TGTGCCAGCAGCCAAGCGGGGGGGTTGTACGAGCAGTACTTC. Protein sequence: CASSQAGGLYEQYF.

V is TRBV5-4 and J is TRBJ2-5; 10 bases line up with TRBD2. The germline gives CDR1 SGHNT, CDR2 YYREEE (reference sequence). V trimming: 0 bases; J trimming: 2 bases; junction bases outside the gene matches: 1. This CDR3 contains 15 residues. For the CDR3, the DNA is TGTGCCAGCAGCTTGGCTAGCGGGGGACAAGAGACCCAGTACTTC. This gives the protein CASSLASGGQETQYF. Full variable domain (remainder filled in from reference TRBV5-4 and TRBJ2-5): ETGVTQSPTHLIKTRGQQVTLRCSSQSGHNTVSWYQQALGQGPQFIFQYYREEENGRGNFPPRFSGLQFPNYSSELNVNALELDDSALYLCASSLASGGQETQYFGPGTRLLVL.

The chain carries TRBV3-1 (or the pseudogene TRBV3-2) and TRBJ1-4; TRBD1 is a possible D gene (6 bases). The germline CDR1 and CDR2 sequences are LGHDT and YNNKEL (reference sequence). This CDR3 contains 15 residues. The V gene lost 4 bases and the J gene lost 3 bases, with 12 bases spanning the gap. DNA for the CDR3: TGTGCCAGCAGCCCTGTACAGGGATCTAATGAAAAACTGTTTTTT. Translated: CASSPVQGSNEKLFF.

The chain couples TRBV18 to TRBJ2-7; 13 nucleotides agree with TRBD2. The CDR3 is 16 amino acids. Germline CDR1 reads KGHSH; CDR2 reads LQKENI. V shed 6 bases and J 1 base; nucleotides not matched to a gene: 6. The CDR3 nucleotides are TGTGCCAGCTCTCCGGGACTAGCGGGGTTATCCTACGAGCAGTACTTC. It yields the protein CASSPGLAGLSYEQYF.

The V gene is TRBV19, the J gene TRBJ1-2; TRBD1 matches at 10 bases. Trimming cost V 4 bases and J 3 bases; bases outside gene matches: 2. The CDR3 covers 14 residues. The germline gives CDR1 LNHDA, CDR2 SQIVND (reference sequence). CDR3 region: CASSRDRGDYGYTF. CDR3 sequence (DNA): TGTGCCAGTAGTAGGGACAGGGGAGACTATGGCTACACCTTC.

The chain combines TRBV4-3 with TRBJ2-1, with D perhaps matching TRBD2 (6 bases). This CDR3 spans 13 amino acids. V lost 0 bases to trimming and J lost 8 bases, with 8 bases between them. Germline lookup yields CDR1 LGHNA and CDR2 YSLEER. This chain's CDR3 is CASSQDWGDEQFF. CDR3 DNA sequence: TGCGCCAGCAGCCAAGATTGGGGGGATGAGCAGTTCTTC.

The chain combines TRBV29-1 with TRBJ1-2; no firm D call. In germline, CDR1 is SQVTM, CDR2 ANQGSEA. The CDR3 is 13 residues long. V shed 4 bases and J shed 8 bases, with 17 bases lying between them. DNA of the CDR3: TGCAGCGTTGTAATGTACGTGGCGGGGGGCTACACCTTC. It specifies CSVVMYVAGGYTF.

This clone was recorded a few times. This sequence joins TRBV7-8 and TRBJ2-1, with 8 bases aligning to TRBD1. The CDR3 extends over 17 amino acids. Germline V gene sequence: CDR1 SGHVS, CDR2 FQNEAQ. Trimming took 0 bases from V and 6 from J; bases not matched to a gene: 10. The CDR3 is CASSLAQGQGPLNEQFF. The CDR3 nucleotides are TGTGCCAGCAGCTTAGCCCAAGGACAGGGCCCACTCAATGAGCAGTTCTTC.

The chain joins TRBV11-2 to TRBJ2-1; TRBD2 aligns across 8 bases. With V trimmed by 0 bases and J by 1 base, 11 bases remained unmatched. Germline V gives CDR1 SGHAT, CDR2 FQNNGV. The CDR3 spans 19 residues. The DNA for the CDR3 is TGTGCCAGCAGCTTAGAGGGGTTTGGGGCTAGCGGGTCCTACAATGAGCAGTTCTTC. Translated: CASSLEGFGASGSYNEQFF. The full variable domain, completed using reference TRBV11-2 and TRBJ2-1, is EAGVAQSPRYKIIEKRQSVAFWCNPISGHATLYWYQQILGQGPKLLIQFQNNGVVDDSQLPKDRFSAERLKGVDSTLKIQPAKLEDSAVYLCASSLEGFGASGSYNEQFFGPGTRLTVL.

The J gene is TRBJ2-2, the V gene TRBV4-1, with 11 bases that match TRBD1. Germline lookup yields CDR1 MGHRA and CDR2 YSYEKL. The CDR3 totals 18 residues. With 7 bases clipped from V and 2 bases from J, the junction kept 12 bases outside the gene matches. Here the CDR3 reads CASTYRPGTGGNTGELFF. In DNA form, the CDR3 reads TGCGCCAGCACTTACCGCCCGGGGACAGGGGGTAACACCGGGGAGCTGTTTTTT.

The rearrangement links TRBV7-2 to TRBJ1-2; D is perhaps TRBD1 (6 bases). V lost 6 bases, J lost 3 bases, and 14 bases lay in between. The germline V gene has CDR1 SGHTA and CDR2 FQGNSA. This CDR3 has 14 amino acids. The DNA of the CDR3 is TGTGCCAGCAGACTACAGGGATTGGACTATGGCTACACCTTC. The encoded protein is CASRLQGLDYGYTF.

This clone came up once. The chain joins TRBV2 to TRBJ2-7, with D possibly being TRBD2 (6 bases). Trimming left V 0 bases short and J 5 bases short, with 11 bases between. Germline lookup yields CDR1 SNHLY and CDR2 FYNNEI. This CDR3 has 14 residues. The CDR3 loop is CASSEAGLLNEQYF. The CDR3 nucleotides read TGTGCCAGCAGTGAAGCGGGACTCCTGAACGAGCAGTACTTC.

The chain has TRBV6-1 and TRBJ2-7; 8 bases agree with TRBD2. The CDR3 is 14 amino acids. The V gene end was trimmed by 3 bases and the J gene end by 3 bases; junction bases not matched to a gene: 4. The germline V gene has CDR1 MNHNS and CDR2 SASEGT. This CDR3 reads CASSDNSGVYEQYF. The CDR3 DNA reads as TGTGCCAGCAGTGATAATAGCGGGGTCTACGAGCAGTACTTC.

A single count supports this clone. The V and J genes are TRBV18 and TRBJ2-7, with TRBD1 matching 8 bases. The germline V gene encodes CDR1 KGHSH and CDR2 LQKENI. V was pared by 6 bases and J by 2 bases, with 6 bases of the junction left unmatched. The CDR3 has 14 amino acids. The CDR3 here is CASSPPQGAYEQYF. The CDR3 DNA follows: TGTGCCAGCTCTCCGCCACAGGGGGCCTACGAGCAGTACTTC.

The chain carries TRBV29-1 and TRBJ2-2; TRBD1 matches at 12 bases. This CDR3 region has 13 residues. V gave up 6 bases and J gave up 13 bases; unmatched junction bases: 9. Germline CDR1 is SQVTM and CDR2 is ANQGSEA. The DNA of the CDR3 is TGCAGCGTCGCGGGACAGGGGGCCGGTGGGCTGTTTTTT. Amino acid sequence: CSVAGQGAGGLFF.

V usage is TRBV5-1 and J usage is TRBJ1-2; the D gene is possibly TRBD1 (5 bases). With 4 bases removed from V and 6 bases from J, the gap between germline ends came to 16 bases. This CDR3 contains 14 residues. Germline lookup yields CDR1 SGHRS and CDR2 YFSETQ. The CDR3 DNA reads as TGCGCCAGCAGCCAAGAGCTCCTCAGGGATGGCTACACCTTC. This codes for CASSQELLRDGYTF.

This clone is a singleton in its sample. The chain employs TRBV10-3 and TRBJ1-1; 11 bases fit TRBD1. The germline CDR1 and CDR2 sequences are ENHRY and SYGVKD. V shed 8 bases, J shed 5 bases, and the junction held 16 bases outside the gene matches. This CDR3 is built from 17 residues. As DNA, the CDR3 is TGTGCCATCCGGGCGGGACAGGGGGTCGATCTAGGGACTGAAGCTTTCTTT. Its protein product is CAIRAGQGVDLGTEAFF.

This clone was picked up a small number of times. The chain uses TRBV6-5 and TRBJ2-2; maybe TRBD2 (6 bases). CDR3 length: 14 amino acids. The V end lost 6 bases, the J end lost 4 bases, and 12 bases lay between the germline ends. CDR1 is MNHEY, CDR2 SVGAGI, per germline. CDR3 DNA sequence: TGTGCCAGCAGATTCGGGGGAGGCACCGGGGAGCTGTTTTTT. It is translated as CASRFGGGTGELFF.

The chain employs TRBV3-1 (or the pseudogene TRBV3-2) and TRBJ2-7, with 9 bases fitting TRBD1. The germline V gene encodes CDR1 LGHDT and CDR2 YNNKEL (reference sequence). The CDR3 spans 17 residues. The V gene end was trimmed by 0 bases and the J gene end by 1 base; junction bases not matched to a gene: 7. The CDR3 protein is CASSQDRDRANSYEQYF. The CDR3 bases are TGTGCCAGCAGCCAAGATAGGGACAGGGCGAATTCCTACGAGCAGTACTTC.

The genes are TRBV7-3 and TRBJ1-6; TRBD1 might be the D (6 bases). Germline CDR1 is SGHTA and CDR2 is FQGTGA. The CDR3 is 15 amino acids. V lost 5 bases, J lost 8 bases, and 16 bases lay in between. CDR3 residues: CASSPTGHIDSPLHF. The CDR3 region has the DNA TGTGCCAGCAGCCCAACAGGGCACATCGATTCACCCCTCCACTTT.

This clone was counted once. The chain has TRBV5-1 and TRBJ2-1; weak D call: TRBD2 (5 bases). The CDR3 runs 14 residues. V gave up 2 bases and J gave up 7 bases, with 13 bases separating them. The germline CDR1 and CDR2 sequences are SGHRS and YFSETQ. CDR3 in amino acids: CASSFRGHNNEQFF. The CDR3 DNA sequence: TGCGCCAGCAGCTTCCGGGGTCATAATAATGAGCAGTTCTTC.

The rearrangement joins TRBV11-1 to TRBJ2-7; 7 positions agree with TRBD2. Looked up from germline, CDR1 is SGHAT and CDR2 is FQDESV (reference sequence). The CDR3 sequence is 16 residues long. The junction had 9 bases not matched to a gene; V was cut back by 1 base and J by 3 bases. CDR3 nucleotides: TGTGCCAGCAGCTTAGTTAGGGCTAGCGGACTCTACGAGCAGTACTTC. This codes for CASSLVRASGLYEQYF.